This T cell receptor (beta chain) was sequenced for a study of shared clonotypes between healthy human individuals. Whole-study context: There were three CD4 naive, three CD4 memory, two CD8 naive and one CD8 memory plates per donor.

All donors were healthy HIV-negative adults lacking recent acute infections or vaccinations. The donors were all Caucasian adults (living in Nashville, Tennessee). The CDR3 consists of 13 residues. The V gene's germline CDR1 is SQVTM and CDR2 ANQGSEA. Trimming stripped 7 bases from V and 7 bases from J, with 19 bases between. Sequencing was performed with immunoSEQ multiplex PCR; in TCRdb, only in-frame clones are kept and a portion is missing. The table has some 2.1 million clones, approximately 95% seen once; the top ten hold more than 0.1%. The chain carries TRBV29-1 and TRBJ1-1; D uncertain. The sequenced sample consisted of naive CD4+ T cells sorted from blood. Subset specified: CD45RA+ positively selected. This TCR came from a man aged 18 to 29 in good health. The CDR3 DNA follows: TGCAGCGCCGCGGCGGGGTTGGGTGGTGAAGCTTTCTTT. As protein: CSAAAGLGGEAFF.